The entry below gives a single TCR beta chain sequence along with its context. Which antigen it targets is not known. One junction end does not reproduce the germline sequence, and a read error may be involved. The data are from a study of T cells in localized non-small cell lung cancer (dated by TCRdb to 2020 to 2021). Broadly, across the study: T cell repertoires of 236 early-stage NSCLC patients were analyzed, with tumors being compared against uninvolved tumor-adjacent lungs. All 220 or so NSCLC patients in the cohort were treatment-naive and had localized lung tumors that were resected. The mean age of the NSCLC patients was 60 to 85 years, with 130 or so men and 85 to 110 women. Study-wide conclusions, independent of this receptor: Uninvolved tumor-adjacent lung showed the highest T cell clonality, higher than tumor, which suggests more focused antigenic responses in the adjacent lung. Because multi-region tumor sequencing was not done, intratumor heterogeneity could not be ruled out. Higher blood T cell density associated with longer overall survival, while higher adjacent-lung clonality associated with shorter survival. A median of about 61 of the top 100 tumor clones turned up in the paired uninvolved adjacent lung, and under 30 of those clones also ranked among the top 100 of that same adjacent lung. Because the study design was exploratory, TCR variables were selected using unadjusted p-values without false-discovery rate correction.

The immunoSEQ Assay was used to sequence TCR beta CDR3 regions from DNA. The study's processing was this. T cell density was computed as TCR beta template counts normalized to usable DNA estimated by amplifying housekeeping genes. Richness was estimated with the preseqR package, extrapolating to 400,000 templates for PBMC samples and 120,000 templates for tissue samples. Clonality was calculated as one minus Pielou's evenness. To identify tissue-enriched TCRs, differential abundance testing was run on productive amino-acid clonotypes with a minimum total count of 5 and an alpha of 0.1. The Jaccard Index and the Morisita Overlap Index were used to quantify repertoire overlap between compartments. TCR beta CDR3s were clustered by GLIPH together with public tetramer-defined viral CDR3s, and at least three viral sequences plus V-gene enrichment were required for viral motifs. Sourced from immuneACCESS, this table was stored by TCRdb with only in-frame sequences that have V and J called. A share of the clones is absent; for the studies checked, an unresolved V gene accounts for under half, and the remainder has no known explanation. D and trimming come from the DNA, and the V and J calls and clone size come from that table. The sample has roughly 3,500 clones on record, approximately 32% of them singletons. Of the sample, 15% to 20% falls within the top ten clones.

At diagnosis, peripheral blood, uninvolved tumor-adjacent lung and tumor were collected and stored as a combination of fresh-frozen and FFPE material. Measured from the cysteine to the phenylalanine, the CDR3 is 13 residues long. The kept DNA is CDR3 alone, 39 bases in frame from the first base. The germline V gene provides CDR1 MNHNS and CDR2 SASEGT. The TCR sequence derives from a man between 40 and 69 years old with stage III lung adenocarcinoma. The rearrangement joined TRBV6-1 to TRBJ2-1, with an unclear D gene assignment. Sequenced material: lung tumor tissue, taken before any cancer treatment. The encoded CDR3 is CAISEGPVDEQFF. In nucleotides, the sequence is TGTGCCATCAGTGAAGGCCCCGTCGATGAGCAGTTCTTC.